This entry concerns a single TCR beta chain. The data are from a study of blood T cell repertoires in COVID-19. The overall study: Whether acute or convalescent, the COVID-19 samples came from the United States, Italy and Spain. The cDNA or gDNA used as material had been derived from T cells, B-cell-depleted T cells, or PBMCs.

Per germline, CDR1 LNHDA and CDR2 SQIVND (reference sequence). CDR3 size: 15 residues. Deletions cut 5 bases from V and 2 bases from J, with 12 bases between. As originally analysed: Reference gene primer amplification gave nucleated cell count estimates. Profiled with immunoSEQ multiplex PCR; TCRdb holds only in-frame clones, not every one. D and trimming come from the DNA, and the V and J calls and clone size come from that table. Of roughly 72,000 clones listed, 88% were seen once; the top ten hold roughly a fifth. The sequenced sample consisted of peripheral blood. This TCR was recovered from a human donor in a cohort sampled during active COVID-19. The chain uses TRBV19 and TRBJ1-4; D call uncertain. CDR3 sequence reads: CASSPTEATNEKLFF. In DNA form, the CDR3 reads TGTGCCAGTAGTCCGACGGAGGCGACTAATGAAAAACTGTTTTTT.